A single sample is the source of the 24 T cell receptor beta chains below, sequenced in a study of PD-1 blockade in classical Hodgkin lymphoma (dated by TCRdb to the early 2020s). To prepare the library, the immunoSEQ multiplex PCR assay was applied. The immuneACCESS repertoire file appears here via TCRdb, limited to in-frame rearrangements. These files lack a portion of the clones; in checked studies, under half of the deficit traces to unresolved V genes, and the cause of the others is not known. Counted in this sample were approximately 28,000 clones; 70% to 85% of them appeared once. Around 0.56% of the sample belongs to the ten largest clones. The time point label, as the study defines it: cycle 4 day 1 (C4D1), after less than seven weeks of nivolumab. Every trial patient had relapsed after autologous stem cell transplantation, and cohorts A, B and C differed in prior brentuximab vedotin exposure. Magnetic negative selection with a Miltenyi CD4+ T cell isolation kit was used to purify CD4+ T cells from thawed PBMCs.

The source was CD4+ T cells from blood, collected before the fourth cycle of nivolumab. The receptors originated from a human donor with classical Hodgkin lymphoma.

The chain carries TRBV7-9 and TRBJ1-2, with unresolved D. The V end lost 5 bases, the J end lost 0 bases, and 19 bases lay between the germline ends. The CDR3 is 17 amino acids. The germline CDR1 and CDR2 sequences are SEHNR and FQNEAQ (reference sequence). CDR3 DNA sequence: TGTGCCAGCAGCACTACTAGTGGGTCAGTTACTAACTATGGCTACACCTTC. Translation gives CASSTTSGSVTNYGYTF.

Remarks on this clone: At one end the junction does not follow the germline gene, possibly because of a read error. The chain combines TRBV28 with TRBJ1-6; D is unresolved. This CDR3 has 12 amino acids. Germline CDR1 and CDR2: MDHEN and SYDVKM. As DNA, the CDR3 is TGTGCCAGCAGTTTACGTAATTCACCCCCCCACTTT. Its translation: CASSLRNSPPHF.

This clone was recorded a few times. The V and J genes are TRBV2 and TRBJ1-2; unclear D gene. Trimming took off 7 bases at V and 4 bases at J, with 10 bases between the two ends. This CDR3 has 12 amino acids. Per the germline V gene, CDR1 is SNHLY and CDR2 is FYNNEI. This CDR3 is CASTPEPYGYTF. The CDR3 nucleotides are TGTGCCAGCACCCCAGAACCCTATGGCTACACCTTC.

This rearrangement joins TRBV27 to TRBJ2-7; D is unresolved. The CDR3 spans 14 residues. Germline V CDR1 and CDR2: MNHEY, SMNVEV (reference sequence). Trimming pared 3 bases from V and 2 bases from J, leaving 11 bases between. CDR3 sequence reads: CASSLQGRAYEQYF. For the CDR3, the DNA is TGTGCCAGCAGTTTGCAAGGACGAGCCTACGAGCAGTACTTC.

The table lists this clone with a few counts. The chain employs TRBV6-5 and TRBJ1-1, with 8 bases lining up with TRBD1. After removal of 2 bases from V and 2 bases from J, the junction contained 7 bases not matched to a gene. The germline V gene encodes CDR1 MNHEY and CDR2 SVGAGI. This CDR3 spans 16 amino acids. CDR3 bases: TGTGCCAGCAGTTACACACCGACAGGGGTTAACACTGAAGCTTTCTTT. It specifies CASSYTPTGVNTEAFF.

This clone has just a few counts. The chain uses TRBV7-6 and TRBJ1-1, with TRBD1 matching over 7 bases. With 1 base clipped from V and 0 bases from J, the junction kept 8 bases outside the gene matches. The germline V gene has CDR1 SGHVS and CDR2 FNYEAQ. The CDR3 totals 17 residues. In nucleotides, the CDR3 is TGTGCCAGCAGCTTAGGCTCAGGGGGACTAATGAACACTGAAGCTTTCTTT. It is translated as CASSLGSGGLMNTEAFF. Drawing the rest from reference TRBV7-6 and TRBJ1-1, the complete variable domain is GAGVSQSPRYKVTKRGQDVALRCDPISGHVSLYWYRQALGQGPEFLTYFNYEAQQDKSGLPNDRFSAERPEGSISTLTIQRTEQRDSAMYRCASSLGSGGLMNTEAFFGQGTRLTVV.

The chain is built from TRBV6-6 and TRBJ1-5; the D is unclear. The CDR3 runs to 12 residues. V lost 10 bases to trimming and J lost 7 bases, with 14 bases between them. The V gene's germline CDR1 is MNHNY and CDR2 SVGAGI (reference sequence). The CDR3 DNA follows: TGTGCCACCACACGGTTTCCGCAGCCCCAGCATTTT. This encodes CATTRFPQPQHF.

This clone was detected only a few times. This rearrangement joins TRBV28 to TRBJ1-2, with no clear D. Trimming left V 6 bases short and J 10 bases short, with 15 bases between. There are 12 residues in the CDR3. Per germline, CDR1 MDHEN and CDR2 SYDVKM. The CDR3 bases are TGTGCCAGCAGAGAGGGAATTGATTCCTACACCTTC. Its protein is CASREGIDSYTF.

As DNA, the CDR3 is TGCGCCAGCAGCCGAAGGTGGGGTAAGAACACTGAAGCTTTCTTT. It encodes CASSRRWGKNTEAFF. This sequence joins TRBV5-1 and TRBJ1-1; D is ambiguous. The ends were cut back, 4 bases at V and 1 base at J, with 14 bases in the middle. The CDR3 loop spans 15 amino acids. CDR1 and CDR2 (germline): SGHRS, YFSETQ.

A few counts support this clone. The chain has TRBV7-6 and TRBJ2-7, with TRBD1 matching 9 bases. The CDR3 contains 15 residues. The germline V gene has CDR1 SGHVS and CDR2 FNYEAQ. The ends lost 4 bases at V and 3 bases at J; junction bases unmatched: 7. The CDR3 region is CASSWGQGVFYEQYF. The CDR3 nucleotides read TGTGCCAGCAGCTGGGGACAGGGAGTCTTCTACGAGCAGTACTTC.

The gene calls are TRBV9 and TRBJ2-3; the D is unclear. This CDR3 is 17 amino acids long. The germline CDR1 and CDR2 sequences are SGDLS and YYNGEE. V lost 1 base to trimming and J lost 2 bases, with 17 bases between them. The CDR3 region is CASSVTRASRNTDTQYF. The CDR3 nucleotides are TGTGCCAGCAGCGTAACTCGAGCCTCCCGGAACACAGATACGCAGTATTTT.

Only one count was recorded for this clone. V is TRBV6-5 and J is TRBJ2-3; 8 bases line up with TRBD1. The germline gives CDR1 MNHEY, CDR2 SVGAGI. V trimming: 6 bases; J trimming: 2 bases; junction bases outside the gene matches: 4. This CDR3 spans 14 amino acids. The CDR3 sequence: CASRETGATDTQYF. CDR3 coding DNA: TGTGCCAGCAGGGAGACAGGGGCCACAGATACGCAGTATTTT.

The chain is built from TRBV2 and TRBJ2-2, with 9 nucleotides matching TRBD1. Germline CDR1 is SNHLY and CDR2 is FYNNEI. V lost 5 bases to trimming and J lost 1 base; unmatched junction nucleotides: 2. The CDR3 sequence is 15 residues long. CDR3 sequence (DNA): TGTGCCAGCAGTTGGGACAGGGAGAACACCGGGGAGCTGTTTTTT. This translates into CASSWDRENTGELFF.

The chain recombines TRBV19 with TRBJ2-7, with 10 positions matching TRBD2. Germline CDR1 LNHDA, CDR2 SQIVND (reference sequence). V shed 3 bases, J shed 5 bases, and the junction held 4 bases outside the gene matches. The CDR3 contains 14 residues. The CDR3 region has the DNA TGTGCCAGTAGTATGTCTAGCGGGAGAGACGAGCAGTACTTC. It is translated as CASSMSSGRDEQYF.

The gene calls are TRBV28 and TRBJ2-7; 8 bases are shared with TRBD2. Per germline, CDR1 MDHEN and CDR2 SYDVKM. The CDR3 extends over 15 amino acids. With V trimmed by 6 bases and J by 2 bases, 9 bases remained unmatched. In DNA, the CDR3 is TGTGCCAGCAGCCCCGGGGGGGCAGGGACCTACGAGCAGTACTTC. This encodes CASSPGGAGTYEQYF.

The V and J genes are TRBV28 and TRBJ2-1; a weak D match, TRBD2 (6 bases). V lost 7 bases and J 7 bases, leaving 17 bases between the germline ends. Germline V gene lookup returns CDR1 MDHEN and CDR2 SYDVKM. This CDR3 is 14 amino acids long. Here the CDR3 DNA reads TGTGCCAGCACCCAACTAGCCTCTGTGAATGAGCAGTTCTTC. Encoded protein: CASTQLASVNEQFF.

The chain is built from TRBV28 and TRBJ2-1; 15 nucleotides align to TRBD2. Trimming removed 6 bases from V and 2 bases from J; junction bases left unmatched: 26. Per the germline V gene, CDR1 is MDHEN and CDR2 is SYDVKM. The CDR3 contains 24 residues. The CDR3 spells CASSHLFISQGLAGGGRTYNEQFF. Here the CDR3 DNA reads TGTGCCAGCAGCCATCTCTTTATCTCTCAAGGACTAGCGGGAGGGGGAAGGACCTACAATGAGCAGTTCTTC.

This chain joins TRBV5-5 and TRBJ1-5; TRBD1 matches at 8 bases. V was clipped by 3 bases and J by 4 bases; unmatched bases: 6. There are 15 residues in the CDR3. Germline lookup yields CDR1 SGHKS and CDR2 YYEKEE (reference sequence). The CDR3 loop reads CASSSRTGPNQPQHF. In nucleotides, the CDR3 is TGTGCCAGCAGCTCAAGGACAGGGCCAAATCAGCCCCAGCATTTT.

The CDR3 nucleotides are TGTGCCAGCAGTTACCCCCGGACTAGCGATAACTACGAGCAGTACTTC. Translation gives CASSYPRTSDNYEQYF. This sequence joins TRBV6-6 and TRBJ2-7; 9 bases match TRBD2. Trimming cost V 2 bases and J 3 bases; bases outside gene matches: 8. From germline, CDR1 is MNHNY and CDR2 SVGAGI (reference sequence). CDR3 length equals 16 residues.

J is TRBJ1-2 and V is TRBV5-8; D perhaps matches TRBD1 (6 bases). Germline V CDR1 and CDR2: SGHTS, YDEGEE. V was shortened by 1 base and J by 5 bases, with 15 bases between the two germline ends. The CDR3 extends over 15 amino acids. In nucleotides, the CDR3 is TGTGCCAGCAGCTTGCGACGCAGGGGCAGGTATGGCTACACCTTC. Translating gives CASSLRRRGRYGYTF.

The rearrangement joins TRBV4-2 to TRBJ1-4, with 7 bases identical to TRBD1. Unmatched junction bases numbered 8, after V lost 5 bases and J lost 5 bases. There are 15 residues in the CDR3. In germline, CDR1 is LGHNA, CDR2 YNFKEQ. Written as DNA, the CDR3 is TGTGCCAGCAGCTTGGGGACAGCAAAAAATGAAAAACTGTTTTTT. It is translated as CASSLGTAKNEKLFF.

The chain is built from TRBV2 and TRBJ1-4; TRBD1 agrees at 7 bases. The CDR3 loop spans 14 amino acids. Germline assignment: CDR1 SNHLY and CDR2 FYNNEI. V shed 6 bases and J 7 bases; nucleotides not matched to a gene: 8. The CDR3 region is CASRPGTVGEKLFF. The CDR3 DNA follows: TGTGCCAGCAGGCCCGGGACAGTAGGTGAAAAACTGTTTTTT.

This clone is a singleton in its sample. The genes are TRBV6-5 and TRBJ2-7, with D maybe TRBD2 (6 bases). Germline V gene sequence: CDR1 MNHEY, CDR2 SVGAGI. The CDR3 contains 12 residues. Trimming took off 5 bases at V and 1 base at J, with 6 bases between the two ends. The CDR3 reads CASSRESYEQYF. CDR3 coding DNA: TGTGCCAGCAGTCGGGAGTCCTACGAGCAGTACTTC.

This clone was seen just once. The chain has TRBV19 and TRBJ1-6; the match to TRBD1 covers 7 bases. After removal of 3 bases from V and 7 bases from J, the junction contained 15 bases not matched to a gene. This CDR3 is built from 18 residues. Germline CDR1 is LNHDA and CDR2 is SQIVND (reference sequence). CDR3 DNA sequence: TGTGCCAGTAGTATTTCAGGTTCAGGGGACAGCTTCAATTCACCCCTCCACTTT. This encodes CASSISGSGDSFNSPLHF.